The 17 T cell receptor beta chains below were found in one sample sequenced in a study of blood T cells in healthy people across ages (dated by TCRdb to between 2014 and 2017). The library was generated by 5' RACE. Reads for this sample came from an Illumina HiSeq 2500. A second about 6 to 11 cycle PCR used a sample-barcoded 5' primer and a J-beta primer mix. Using fastp at Q25 and MiXCR, TCRdb reprocessed the public reads and kept productive beta chains. Every distinct CDR3 protein forms one entry, paired with its most common genes and DNA. This sample is represented by 2 million or so distinct CDR3 sequences; roughly 52% of them were singletons. The ten largest account for approximately 2.1% of the sample. Specimen: blood. The receptor set was obtained from a woman aged 40 to 50 in good health.

This clonotype has a handful of counts. V and J are TRBV7-9 and TRBJ2-3, with TRBD1 matching 7 bases. The V and J ends lost 8 bases and 3 bases, in that order; junction bases with no gene match: 11. Germline V gene lookup returns CDR1 SEHNR and CDR2 FQNEAQ (reference sequence). The CDR3 has 15 amino acids. The CDR3 DNA reads as TGTGCCAGCCTAAAGGGGGCGTCGGGTACAGATACGCAGTATTTT. It translates to CASLKGASGTDTQYF.

This sequence joins TRBV24-1 and TRBJ2-1, with 7 bases that match TRBD2. J gave up 8 bases and V 10 bases, and 10 bases lay outside the gene matches. In germline, CDR1 is KGHDR, CDR2 SFDVKD. This CDR3 has 13 residues. This chain's CDR3 is CATRDYVGDEQFF. CDR3 nucleotide sequence: TGTGCCACTCGGGACTATGTCGGAGATGAGCAGTTCTTC.

This chain uses TRBV7-2 with TRBJ1-1, with 10 bases that match TRBD1. The germline gives CDR1 SGHTA, CDR2 FQGNSA. The CDR3 is made up of 17 amino acids. Trimming at V came to 5 bases and at J to 1 base, leaving 10 bases not matched to a gene. The CDR3 DNA is TGTGCCAGCAGCAAAACCGACAGGGGGCGCGCGAACACTGAAGCTTTCTTT. The encoded protein is CASSKTDRGRANTEAFF. The full variable domain, with the rest looked up from reference TRBV7-2 and TRBJ1-1, is GAGVSQSPSNKVTEKGKDVELRCDPISGHTALYWYRQSLGQGLEFLIYFQGNSAPDKSGLPSDRFSAERTGGSVSTLTIQRTQQEDSAVYLCASSKTDRGRANTEAFFGQGTRLTVV.

This clonotype was counted once. At one of its ends the junction is not consistent with the germline gene, which may arise from a read error. J is TRBJ1-5 and V is TRBV24-1; maybe TRBD1 (6 bases). The CDR3 is 13 residues long. Germline loops: CDR1 KGHDR, CDR2 SFDVKD. CDR3 residues: CATSPDSIQPQHF. As DNA, the CDR3 is TGTGCCACCAGCCCGGACAGCATTCAGCCCCAGCATTTT.

A few counts support this clonotype. The V and J genes are TRBV5-1 and TRBJ2-5; 10 bases are shared with TRBD1. Germline-derived CDR1 and CDR2 are SGHRS and YFSETQ. J was trimmed by 5 bases and V by 3 bases; bases with no gene match: 4. The CDR3 spans 14 residues. As DNA, the CDR3 is TGCGCCAGCAGCTCAGGGACAGGGGACGAGACCCAGTACTTC. This encodes CASSSGTGDETQYF.

The chain couples TRBV5-1 to TRBJ1-2; a weak D match, TRBD1 (6 bases). This CDR3 is built from 15 residues. The V gene lost 0 bases and the J gene lost 4 bases, with 13 bases spanning the gap. CDR1 and CDR2 (germline): SGHRS, YFSETQ. Written as DNA, the CDR3 is TGCGCCAGCAGCTTGGGCAGGGGAGACGTCTATGGCTACACCTTC. Residues: CASSLGRGDVYGYTF. Looking up the rest from reference TRBV5-1 and TRBJ1-2 gives the full variable domain: KAGVTQTPRYLIKTRGQQVTLSCSPISGHRSVSWYQQTPGQGLQFLFEYFSETQRNKGNFPGRFSGRQFSNSRSEMNVSTLELGDSALYLCASSLGRGDVYGYTFGSGTRLTVV.

The rearrangement links TRBV6-2 or TRBV6-3 to TRBJ1-4; D gene uncertain. This CDR3 has 15 amino acids. Trimming cost V 7 bases and J 2 bases, with 14 bases left between them. Germline CDR1 reads MNHEY; CDR2 reads SVGEGT. The CDR3 loop reads CASTKSGRTNEKLFF. In DNA, the CDR3 is TGTGCCAGCACCAAGTCCGGGAGGACTAATGAAAAACTGTTTTTT.

V usage is TRBV7-2 and J usage is TRBJ1-1; the D is unclear. V lost 0 bases and J 1 base, leaving 9 bases between the germline ends. The CDR3 has 15 amino acids. Germline CDR1 reads SGHTA; CDR2 reads FQGNSA. In nucleotides, the CDR3 is TGTGCCAGCAGCTTAGCGTCGGCAGCGAACACTGAAGCTTTCTTT. This gives the protein CASSLASAANTEAFF.

This rearrangement joins TRBV24-1 to TRBJ2-5, with a weak D call TRBD2 (6 bases). CDR3 length: 16 amino acids. CDR1 is KGHDR and CDR2 is SFDVKD in the germline V gene. V was cut by 4 bases and J by 2 bases, with 16 bases left in between. The CDR3 DNA follows: TGTGCCACCAGTGAAACTGGGACTTCACAACAAGAGACCCAGTACTTC. Encoded protein: CATSETGTSQQETQYF.

This clonotype was observed once. V and J are TRBV6-5 and TRBJ2-3; no definite D call. Germline-derived CDR1 and CDR2 are MNHEY and SVGAGI. Trimming removed 2 bases from V and 2 bases from J, with 14 bases in between. This CDR3 has 16 amino acids. CDR3: CASSYLDARLTDTQYF. DNA of the CDR3: TGTGCCAGCAGTTACCTGGACGCCAGACTCACAGATACGCAGTATTTT.

J is TRBJ2-5 and V is TRBV7-9, with a weak D call TRBD1 (6 bases). Trimming pared 5 bases from V and 0 bases from J, leaving 16 bases between. The CDR3 has 16 amino acids. Germline values: CDR1 SEHNR, CDR2 FQNEAQ (reference sequence). The CDR3 DNA sequence: TGTGCCAGCAGCCGTCGGGCAGGGGTGTACCAAGAGACCCAGTACTTC. Translation gives CASSRRAGVYQETQYF.

The chain recombines TRBV7-9 with TRBJ2-1; no firm D call. Germline values: CDR1 SEHNR, CDR2 FQNEAQ (reference sequence). The V gene lost 1 base and the J gene lost 0 bases, with 16 bases spanning the gap. The CDR3 is made up of 18 amino acids. DNA of the CDR3: TGTGCCAGCAGCTTAGGGCCCCCACTCCGGAGCTCCTACAATGAGCAGTTCTTC. The encoded protein is CASSLGPPLRSSYNEQFF.

V is TRBV7-9 and J is TRBJ2-3; D is unclear. The CDR3 runs 13 residues. V lost 5 bases to trimming and J lost 6 bases, with 12 bases between them. Per the germline V gene, CDR1 is SEHNR and CDR2 is FQNEAQ (reference sequence). The CDR3 spells CASSPGVKDTQYF. The CDR3 nucleotides read TGTGCCAGCAGCCCTGGGGTAAAGGATACGCAGTATTTT.

The chain recombines TRBV11-2 with TRBJ1-4; 7 bases are a match to TRBD1. The CDR3 is 14 amino acids. Germline-derived CDR1 and CDR2 are SGHAT and FQNNGV. J lost 6 bases, V lost 5 bases, and 6 bases had no gene match. In nucleotides, the CDR3 is TGTGCCAGCAGCCCCGGACAGGCGGATGAAAAACTGTTTTTT. It encodes CASSPGQADEKLFF.

This sequence joins TRBV7-2 and TRBJ2-5, with unresolved D. V gave up 5 bases and J gave up 5 bases, with 15 bases separating them. The CDR3 is 14 residues long. CDR1 and CDR2 from the germline V gene are SGHTA and FQGNSA. CDR3 DNA: TGTGCCAGCAGCCCCCGTGGCACCAGGGAGACCCAGTACTTC. This gives the protein CASSPRGTRETQYF.

This clonotype showed up just a few times. The V call is TRBV21-1, the J call TRBJ2-5; TRBD1 is taken as the D call from the table, unchecked against the DNA. TRBV21-1 has pseudogene status. The CDR3 contains 15 residues. The CDR3 coding sequence is TGTGCCAGCAGCAGGCAGAGGGGTTTCGGAGAGACCCAGTACTTC. This gives the protein CASSRQRGFGETQYF.

This clonotype was counted a few times. This chain links TRBV4-3 with TRBJ1-6; 7 nucleotides agree with TRBD1. Looked up from germline, CDR1 is LGHNA and CDR2 is YSLEER. After removal of 5 bases from V and 7 bases from J, the junction contained 8 bases not matched to a gene. The CDR3 consists of 15 residues. Written as DNA, the CDR3 is TGCGCCAGCAGCTCCCGACAGGGCAACAATTCACCCCTCCACTTT. Protein sequence: CASSSRQGNNSPLHF.